Listed below are T cell receptor beta chains from one sample, sequenced in a study of Ad26.COV2.S vaccination and SARS-CoV-2 variants. Sequenced by immunoSEQ multiplex PCR; TCRdb stores in-frame clones only, minus some. The data contain about 350,000 clones, around 83% of them seen just once; the ten biggest clones take up about 3.3%. The starting material was peripheral blood, obtained in a trial of Ad26.COV2.S vaccine versus placebo. These receptors originate from a person between 18 and 65 years old who received the Ad26.COV2.S COVID-19 vaccine or a placebo. Both conserved end residues are part of each CDR3. A D gene is named only where the DNA matches it firmly. Rows may omit the clone size; those that give it use once, few, many or a size class.

abundance: .
v_gene: TRBV12-3/TRBV12-4
j_gene: TRBJ2-7
d_gene: .
CDR3nt: TGTGCCAGCAGCCGGGACTCCCTCAAGCAGTACTTC
CDR3aa: CASSRDSLKQYF

abundance: .
v_gene: TRBV6-5
j_gene: TRBJ2-2
d_gene: TRBD1
CDR3nt: TGTGCCAGCAGTTACCCCCCCACAGGGGAAGTCGGGGAGCTGTTTTTT
CDR3aa: CASSYPPTGEVGELFF

abundance: many
v_gene: TRBV5-5
j_gene: TRBJ1-2
d_gene: .
CDR3nt: TGTGCCAGCAGCGTGACGAGGCAGCACGATTACTATGGCTACACCTTC
CDR3aa: CASSVTRQHDYYGYTF

abundance: .
v_gene: TRBV6-5
j_gene: TRBJ2-7
d_gene: .
CDR3nt: TGTGCCAGCAGCGCCCTTGGGAGCTCCTACGAGCAGTACTTC
CDR3aa: CASSALGSSYEQYF

abundance: .
v_gene: TRBV3-1/TRBV3-2
j_gene: TRBJ1-5
d_gene: TRBD1
CDR3nt: TGTGCCAGCAGCCAGGGACAGAGCAATCAGCCCCAGCATTTT
CDR3aa: CASSQGQSNQPQHF

abundance: .
v_gene: TRBV7-2
j_gene: TRBJ2-5
d_gene: TRBD2
CDR3nt: TGTGCCAGCAGCCACGCTTGGACTAGCTTAAGGGAGACCCAGTACTTC
CDR3aa: CASSHAWTSLRETQYF

abundance: .
v_gene: TRBV7-9
j_gene: TRBJ2-2
d_gene: TRBD1
CDR3nt: TGTGCCAGCAGCGGGTGGGGACAGGGTAAAAACACCGGGGAGCTGTTTTTT
CDR3aa: CASSGWGQGKNTGELFF

abundance: .
v_gene: TRBV3-1/TRBV3-2
j_gene: TRBJ2-5
d_gene: .
CDR3nt: TGTGCCAGCAGCTTACTACTAGCAGGGTCGTTGGAGACCCAGTACTTC
CDR3aa: CASSLLLAGSLETQYF

abundance: .
v_gene: TRBV5-6
j_gene: TRBJ2-2
d_gene: .
CDR3nt: TGTGCCAGCAGCTTCGGCTTGGGGGACACCGGGGAGCTGTTTTTT
CDR3aa: CASSFGLGDTGELFF

abundance: .
v_gene: TRBV19
j_gene: TRBJ2-7
d_gene: .
CDR3nt: TGTGCCAGTGGTGAAGGGAGAGGCTCCGAGCAGTACTTC
CDR3aa: CASGEGRGSEQYF

abundance: .
v_gene: TRBV6-1
j_gene: TRBJ1-2
d_gene: .
CDR3nt: TGTGCCAGCAGTGAGATTCCGGGTAAGGACAGACTCTATGGCTACACCTTC
CDR3aa: CASSEIPGKDRLYGYTF

abundance: .
v_gene: TRBV5-6
j_gene: TRBJ2-2
d_gene: .
CDR3nt: TGTGCCAGCAGCTTGGACGTTTTCAGGGGAGGCGGGGAGCTGTTTTTT
CDR3aa: CASSLDVFRGGGELFF

abundance: .
v_gene: TRBV9
j_gene: TRBJ2-7
d_gene: TRBD2
CDR3nt: TGTGCCAGCAGCGGGGGCGGGCTAGCGGCCTACGAGCAGTACTTC
CDR3aa: CASSGGGLAAYEQYF

abundance: .
v_gene: TRBV9
j_gene: TRBJ2-3
d_gene: .
CDR3nt: TGTGCCAGCGGGGAGACTTTCCTCACAGATACGCAGTATTTT
CDR3aa: CASGETFLTDTQYF

abundance: .
v_gene: TRBV3-1/TRBV3-2
j_gene: TRBJ2-1
d_gene: TRBD2
CDR3nt: TGTGCCAGCAGCCAAGGGCTAGCGGGAGGCTGGGGGGATGAGCAGTTCTTC
CDR3aa: CASSQGLAGGWGDEQFF

abundance: .
v_gene: TRBV9
j_gene: TRBJ2-7
d_gene: TRBD1
CDR3nt: TGTGCCAGCAGCGGTCCCGGGGGGACAGGGCGCGGCGAGCAGTACTTC
CDR3aa: CASSGPGGTGRGEQYF

abundance: .
v_gene: TRBV10-3
j_gene: TRBJ2-3
d_gene: .
CDR3nt: TGTGCCATCAGTCCGGACCGTAGCACAGATACGCAGTATTTT
CDR3aa: CAISPDRSTDTQYF